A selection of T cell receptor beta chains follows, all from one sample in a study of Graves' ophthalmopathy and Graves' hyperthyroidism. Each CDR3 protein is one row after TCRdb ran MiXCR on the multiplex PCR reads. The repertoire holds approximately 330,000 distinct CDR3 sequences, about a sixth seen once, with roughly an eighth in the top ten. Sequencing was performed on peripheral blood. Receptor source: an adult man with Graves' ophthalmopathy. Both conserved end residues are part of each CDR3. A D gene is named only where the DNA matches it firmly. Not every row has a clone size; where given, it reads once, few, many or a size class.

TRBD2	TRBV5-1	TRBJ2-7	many	CASSLVPAGVLREQYF	TGCGCCAGCAGCTTGGTCCCAGCGGGAGTGCTGCGCGAGCAGTACTTC
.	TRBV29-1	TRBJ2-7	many	CSVSGTASLYEQYF	TGCAGCGTCTCCGGGACGGCTAGCCTCTACGAGCAGTACTTC
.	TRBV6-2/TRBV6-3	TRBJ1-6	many	CASSYVGVSPLHF	TGTGCCAGCAGTTATGTTGGGGTCTCACCCCTCCACTTT
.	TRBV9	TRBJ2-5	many	CASSVEGSETQYF	TGTGCCAGCAGCGTAGAAGGTTCCGAGACCCAGTACTTC
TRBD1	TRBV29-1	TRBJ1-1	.	CSGGAGGGTEAFF	TGCAGCGGGGGGGCAGGGGGAGGTACTGAAGCTTTCTTT
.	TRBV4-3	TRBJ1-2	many	CASSPTTGTNYGYTF	TGCGCCAGCAGCCCAACGACAGGAACTAACTATGGCTACACCTTC
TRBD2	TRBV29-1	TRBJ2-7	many	CSIRLESGGYEQYF	TGCAGCATTCGACTCGAGTCGGGGGGCTACGAGCAGTACTTC
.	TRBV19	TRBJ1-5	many	CASNKWTTSNQPQHF	TGTGCCAGTAATAAATGGACAACTAGCAATCAGCCCCAGCATTTT
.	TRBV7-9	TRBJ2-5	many	CASSFDSIRTQYF	TGTGCCAGCAGCTTCGATTCAATCCGGACCCAGTACTTC
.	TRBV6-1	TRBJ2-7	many	CASSELDYEQYF	TGTGCCAGCAGTGAACTTGACTACGAGCAGTACTTC
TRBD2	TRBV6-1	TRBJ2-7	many	CASSSPGLAGYEQYF	TGTGCCAGCAGCTCCCCGGGACTAGCGGGGTACGAGCAGTACTTC
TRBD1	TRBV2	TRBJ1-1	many	CASSEAGQGDNTEAFF	TGTGCCAGCAGTGAAGCTGGACAGGGCGACAACACTGAAGCTTTCTTT
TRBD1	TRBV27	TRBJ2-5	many	CASRRTGRETQYF	TGTGCCAGCAGACGGACAGGGCGGGAGACCCAGTACTTC